These 21 T cell receptor beta chains were all obtained from the same sample, sequenced in a study of blood T cell repertoires in COVID-19. Produced via immunoSEQ multiplex PCR; TCRdb's table is partial and in-frame only. The sample includes 150,000 to 200,000 clones, 90% of them seen just once. Sequenced input: peripheral blood. These TCRs come from a man aged 55 to 70 with active or convalescent COVID-19.

This clone was counted a few times. The rearrangement uses TRBV7-9 and TRBJ1-5; D is undetermined. CDR1 and CDR2 (germline): SEHNR, FQNEAQ (reference sequence). The length of the CDR3 is 12 residues. Trimming took 3 bases from V and 6 from J, leaving 6 bases between them. CDR3 region: CASSFGAQPQHF. CDR3 bases: TGTGCCAGCAGCTTTGGAGCTCAGCCCCAGCATTTT. The whole variable domain, remainder taken from reference TRBV7-9 and TRBJ1-5, is DTGVSQNPRHKITKRGQNVTFRCDPISEHNRLYWYRQTLGQGPEFLTYFQNEAQLEKSRLLSDRFSAERPKGSFSTLEIQRTEQGDSAMYLCASSFGAQPQHFGDGTRLSIL.

The chain recombines TRBV6-5 with TRBJ2-1, with TRBD1 matching over 7 bases. Germline CDR1 is MNHEY and CDR2 is SVGAGI. This CDR3 spans 15 amino acids. V shed 2 bases, J shed 3 bases, and the junction held 4 bases outside the gene matches. CDR3: CASSYVQGLYNEQFF. CDR3 coding DNA: TGTGCCAGCAGTTACGTACAGGGGCTCTACAATGAGCAGTTCTTC.

This sequence joins TRBV3-1 (or the pseudogene TRBV3-2) and TRBJ2-5; no clear D. This CDR3 is built from 13 residues. The germline gives CDR1 LGHDT, CDR2 YNNKEL (reference sequence). Trimming took off 3 bases at V and 1 base at J, with 6 bases between the two ends. Written as DNA, the CDR3 is TGTGCCAGCAGCCAGGGCACCCAAGAGACCCAGTACTTC. Encoded protein: CASSQGTQETQYF.

The rearrangement uses TRBV7-2 and TRBJ2-1; weak D call: TRBD1 (6 bases). The CDR3 covers 16 residues. CDR1 and CDR2 (germline): SGHTA, FQGNSA. Trimming removed 2 bases from V and 5 bases from J, with 16 bases in between. CDR3 sequence (DNA): TGTGCCAGCAGCTTATACAGGGTCGTCGATAACAATGAGCAGTTCTTC. Residues: CASSLYRVVDNNEQFF.

The chain is built from TRBV21-1 and TRBJ2-1; the DNA was not used to check the table's D call, TRBD1. TRBV21-1 is a listed pseudogene. The CDR3 is 16 residues long. CDR3 sequence: CASSKYEGTEYNEQFF. CDR3 DNA sequence: TGTGCCAGCAGCAAATATGAGGGGACAGAGTACAATGAGCAGTTCTTC.

The chain recombines TRBV4-1 with TRBJ2-3; TRBD1 might be the D (6 bases). Germline CDR1 reads MGHRA; CDR2 reads YSYEKL. CDR3 length: 15 amino acids. V lost 1 base and J lost 8, with 16 bases in between. CDR3: CASSQAPTGFGTQYF. The CDR3, as DNA: TGCGCCAGCAGCCAAGCCCCGACAGGATTTGGTACGCAGTATTTT.

V is TRBV27 and J is TRBJ1-1; D not resolved. The V end lost 0 bases, the J end lost 7 bases, and 15 bases lay between the germline ends. The CDR3 spans 15 residues. The germline CDR1 and CDR2 sequences are MNHEY and SMNVEV (reference sequence). The CDR3 nucleotides read TGTGCCAGCAGTTTATCTCCCTATCCCGGAGATGAAGCTTTCTTT. Its protein product is CASSLSPYPGDEAFF.

The chain has TRBV7-9 and TRBJ2-7; D might be TRBD1 (7 bases). The germline V gene encodes CDR1 SEHNR and CDR2 FQNEAQ (reference sequence). The CDR3 is 15 residues long. The V end lost 0 bases, the J end lost 4 bases, and 13 bases lay between the germline ends. CDR3 bases: TGTGCCAGCAGCTTAGCAGGAGGGGGCTTGTACGAGCAGTACTTC. Residues: CASSLAGGGLYEQYF. Based on the CDR3 plus reference TRBV7-9 and TRBJ2-7, the full variable domain is DTGVSQNPRHKITKRGQNVTFRCDPISEHNRLYWYRQTLGQGPEFLTYFQNEAQLEKSRLLSDRFSAERPKGSFSTLEIQRTEQGDSAMYLCASSLAGGGLYEQYFGPGTRLTVT.

The chain recombines TRBV5-1 with TRBJ1-1; TRBD1 is a possible D gene (6 bases). In germline, CDR1 is SGHRS, CDR2 YFSETQ. The V end was cut by 4 bases, the J end by 1 base, with 14 bases between. The CDR3 is made up of 15 amino acids. This chain's CDR3 is CASSLGTWQNTEAFF. DNA of the CDR3: TGCGCCAGCAGCCTTGGGACATGGCAGAACACTGAAGCTTTCTTT.

The chain employs TRBV9 and TRBJ1-3; TRBD1 agrees at 8 bases. Trimming cost V 2 bases and J 3 bases; bases outside gene matches: 4. This CDR3 region has 15 residues. Looked up from germline, CDR1 is SGDLS and CDR2 is YYNGEE. The CDR3 loop is CASSVQGAGGNTIYF. The CDR3 nucleotides are TGTGCCAGCAGCGTCCAGGGGGCGGGTGGAAACACCATATATTTT. Supplemented by reference TRBV9 and TRBJ1-3, the full variable domain reads DSGVTQTPKHLITATGQRVTLRCSPRSGDLSVYWYQQSLDQGLQFLIQYYNGEERAKGNILERFSAQQFPDLHSELNLSSLELGDSALYFCASSVQGAGGNTIYFGEGSWLTVV.

The gene calls are TRBV19 and TRBJ1-2; 9 nucleotides align to TRBD1. The J segment lost 4 bases and the V segment lost 5 bases, leaving 8 bases of the junction unmatched. Per the germline V gene, CDR1 is LNHDA and CDR2 is SQIVND (reference sequence). The CDR3 runs 15 residues. As DNA, the CDR3 is TGTGCCAGTAGTCCCCGAATGGACAGGGGCTATGGCTACACCTTC. Encoded protein: CASSPRMDRGYGYTF.

The chain's CDR3 is CASGGGPGAGANVLTF. The DNA of the CDR3 is TGTGCTAGTGGAGGCGGACCGGGAGCAGGGGCCAACGTCCTGACTTTC. This chain links TRBV12-5 with TRBJ2-6, with D maybe TRBD2 (6 bases). This CDR3 spans 16 amino acids. Trimming shortened V by 6 bases and J by 4 bases, and 16 bases separated the two germline ends. CDR1 is LGHNT, CDR2 FRNRAP, per germline.

The gene calls are TRBV5-1 and TRBJ2-1, with 10 bases that match TRBD2. Germline CDR1 reads SGHRS; CDR2 reads YFSETQ. V was clipped by 6 bases and J by 0 bases; unmatched bases: 9. The CDR3 has 17 residues. The CDR3 DNA follows: TGCGCCAGCAATAGGCTAGCGGGAGTTGGCTCCTACAATGAGCAGTTCTTC. Its protein is CASNRLAGVGSYNEQFF.

The rearrangement uses TRBV5-6 and TRBJ2-3; weak D call: TRBD2 (6 bases). From germline, CDR1 is SGHDT and CDR2 YYEEEE. Trimming removed 1 base at V and 8 bases at J, with 8 bases between. The CDR3 is 12 amino acids. CDR3 DNA sequence: TGTGCCAGCAGCTTGACGGGAGTTACGCAGTATTTT. Amino acid sequence: CASSLTGVTQYF.

This rearrangement joins TRBV4-1 to TRBJ1-4; no reliable D call. The ends were cut back, 1 base at V and 5 bases at J, with 11 bases in the middle. In germline, CDR1 is MGHRA, CDR2 YSYEKL. CDR3 length: 15 residues. CDR3: CASSQAAGMNEKLFF. The CDR3 bases are TGCGCCAGCAGCCAAGCGGCGGGGATGAATGAAAAACTGTTTTTT.

V is TRBV2 and J is TRBJ1-1; 10 bases line up with TRBD1. The CDR3 runs 16 residues. With 5 bases clipped from V and 3 bases from J, the junction kept 9 bases outside the gene matches. Germline V lookup: CDR1 SNHLY, CDR2 FYNNEI. DNA for the CDR3: TGTGCCAGCAGTCTGCGGGGGGACAGGGGCGACACTGAAGCTTTCTTT. Protein product: CASSLRGDRGDTEAFF.

This clone was detected only a few times. The rearrangement links TRBV7-6 to TRBJ1-5; D possibly corresponds to TRBD1 (5 bases). The V end lost 5 bases, the J end lost 4 bases, and 15 bases lay between the germline ends. CDR1 is SGHVS, CDR2 FNYEAQ, per germline. CDR3 length equals 15 residues. This CDR3 reads CASSRTGYSNQPQHF. The CDR3 DNA follows: TGTGCCAGCAGCCGCACAGGTTATTCAAATCAGCCCCAGCATTTT. Full variable domain (remainder filled in from reference TRBV7-6 and TRBJ1-5): GAGVSQSPRYKVTKRGQDVALRCDPISGHVSLYWYRQALGQGPEFLTYFNYEAQQDKSGLPNDRFSAERPEGSISTLTIQRTEQRDSAMYRCASSRTGYSNQPQHFGDGTRLSIL.

Of note for this clone: Other DNA variants within this sample encode the same CDR3. This rearrangement joins TRBV6-5 to TRBJ2-7, with 10 bases aligning to TRBD2. CDR1 is MNHEY, CDR2 SVGAGI, per germline. The V and J ends lost 0 bases and 3 bases, in that order; junction bases with no gene match: 2. CDR3 length equals 15 residues. This chain's CDR3 is CASSYSLAGVYEQYF. The CDR3 region has the DNA TGTGCCAGCAGTTACTCCCTAGCGGGAGTCTACGAGCAGTACTTC.

The chain carries TRBV20-1 and TRBJ2-3, with 9 bases lining up with TRBD2. The CDR3 is 15 amino acids. The germline V gene has CDR1 DFQATT and CDR2 SNEGSKA (reference sequence). J lost 2 bases, V lost 3 bases, and 6 bases had no gene match. Here the CDR3 reads CSASEREASTDTQYF. The CDR3 DNA follows: TGCAGTGCTAGTGAGCGGGAGGCCTCCACAGATACGCAGTATTTT.

The chain links TRBV6-1 to TRBJ1-1; TRBD1 matches 7 bases. This CDR3 has 16 amino acids. Germline loops: CDR1 MNHNS, CDR2 SASEGT. The V segment lost 4 bases and the J segment 2 bases; nucleotides outside the gene matches: 10. CDR3 coding DNA: TGTGCCAGCAGTGCCTCAGCGGACAGGCCTAACACTGAAGCTTTCTTT. Translated: CASSASADRPNTEAFF.

The chain is built from TRBV6-4 and TRBJ2-5, with D maybe TRBD2 (6 bases). Trimming removed 4 bases from V and 5 bases from J, with 11 bases in between. The CDR3 has 13 residues. Germline CDR1 reads MRHNA; CDR2 reads SNTAGT. The CDR3 is CASSAQGGETQYF. The CDR3 DNA is TGTGCCAGCAGTGCGCAGGGAGGTGAGACCCAGTACTTC.